This is a list of T cell receptor beta chains from one sample in a study of T cell responses to AZD1222 COVID-19 vaccine. The table came from immunoSEQ multiplex PCR; TCRdb's copy has only in-frame clones and leaves some out. The sample records about 86,000 clones, around nine tenths being singletons. Source: peripheral blood, taken on day 0 of AZD1222 vaccination. These receptors were obtained from an adult in good health. CDR3s include the opening cysteine and the closing phenylalanine or tryptophan. The D gene is left open where the match is weak. A row's size may be missing; if present it is once, few, many or a size class.

V gene	J gene	clone size	CDR3 length	D gene	CDR3 protein	CDR3 DNA
TRBV6-5	TRBJ1-5	.	13	.	CASSQGRNQPQHF	TGTGCCAGCTCACAGGGCCGAAATCAGCCCCAGCATTTT
TRBV9	TRBJ2-3	.	13	.	CASSSRQGDTQYF	TGTGCCAGCAGCTCCCGTCAGGGGGATACGCAGTATTTT
TRBV10-2	TRBJ2-5	.	15	TRBD1	CASSGGTGGQETQYF	TGCGCCAGCAGTGGGGGGACAGGGGGACAAGAGACCCAGTACTTC
TRBV27	TRBJ2-7	.	16	.	CASKKTPRSLDYEQYF	TGTGCCAGCAAGAAAACTCCCCGGTCCTTAGACTACGAGCAGTACTTC
TRBV3-1/TRBV3-2	TRBJ1-4	.	18	.	CASSQLRTGSATNEKLFF	TGTGCCAGCAGCCAACTAAGGACTGGGAGTGCAACTAATGAAAAACTGTTTTTT
TRBV20-1	TRBJ1-1	.	11	.	CSARKGLEAFF	TGCAGTGCTAGAAAGGGTCTTGAAGCTTTCTTT
TRBV7-9	TRBJ1-2	.	13	.	CASSGNEGNGYTF	TGTGCCAGCAGCGGGAATGAGGGGAATGGCTACACCTTC
TRBV28	TRBJ1-4	.	15	TRBD1	CASSAGTGSNEKLFF	TGTGCCAGCAGTGCCGGGACAGGGAGTAATGAAAAACTGTTTTTT
TRBV28	TRBJ2-1	.	16	.	CASAAWTEGSSDEQFF	TGTGCCAGCGCCGCTTGGACAGAGGGAAGTTCGGATGAGCAGTTCTTC
TRBV7-6	TRBJ2-1	.	15	TRBD2	CASSLLAGGPYEQFF	TGTGCCAGCAGCCTACTAGCGGGGGGGCCCTATGAGCAGTTCTTC
TRBV14	TRBJ1-6	.	13	.	CASSSTGMSPLHF	TGTGCCAGCAGCTCGACGGGGATGTCACCCCTCCACTTT
TRBV6-2/TRBV6-3	TRBJ1-5	.	16	TRBD1	CASSFRQGSSNQPQHF	TGTGCCAGCAGTTTCCGACAGGGGTCCAGCAATCAGCCCCAGCATTTT
TRBV3-1/TRBV3-2	TRBJ2-5	.	14	.	CASSQQGKGETQYF	TGTGCCAGCAGCCAACAGGGGAAGGGGGAGACCCAGTACTTC
TRBV28	TRBJ1-3	once	15	.	CASSSRGGPGNTIYF	TGTGCCAGCAGTTCACGGGGGGGGCCTGGAAACACCATATATTTT
TRBV19	TRBJ2-6	.	18	TRBD1	CASSPRDRGNSGANVLTF	TGTGCCAGTAGTCCACGGGACAGGGGGAACTCTGGGGCCAACGTCCTGACTTTC
TRBV29-1	TRBJ1-2	.	11	.	CRADAGLLPNF	TGCAGGGCGGACGCAGGTCTTCTCCCCAACTTC
TRBV10-3	TRBJ1-6	.	12	.	CAISGGNSPLHF	TGTGCCATCAGTGGGGGCAATTCACCCCTCCACTTT
TRBV7-9	TRBJ2-7	.	15	.	CASSSRDSPSDEQYF	TGTGCCAGCAGCTCCCGGGACTCCCCGTCGGACGAGCAGTACTTC
TRBV15	TRBJ1-2	.	15	TRBD1	CATSRTGQGNYGYTF	TGTGCCACCAGCAGAACGGGACAGGGGAACTATGGCTACACCTTC
TRBV9	TRBJ1-2	.	16	TRBD1	CASSSADRGRHYGYTF	TGTGCCAGCAGCTCGGCGGACAGGGGCCGCCATTATGGCTACACCTTC
TRBV19	TRBJ2-1	.	15	TRBD2	CASSPTGGVYNEQFF	TGTGCCAGTAGTCCTACGGGGGGGGTCTACAATGAGCAGTTCTTC
TRBV7-9	TRBJ1-1	.	12	.	CASSYENTEAFF	TGTGCCAGCAGCTACGAGAACACTGAAGCTTTCTTT
TRBV3-1/TRBV3-2	TRBJ1-6	.	15	.	CASSSWTRSNSPLHF	TGTGCCAGCAGCTCTTGGACCCGGTCGAATTCACCCCTCCACTTT
TRBV6-5	TRBJ2-7	.	15	TRBD1	CASSYSKQGAHEQYF	TGTGCCAGCAGTTACTCGAAACAGGGGGCCCACGAGCAGTACTTC
TRBV2	TRBJ1-1	once	11	.	CASSQTLWAFF	TGTGCCAGCAGTCAGACATTATGGGCTTTCTTT
TRBV19	TRBJ2-2	.	15	.	CASSPRDSDTGELFF	TGTGCCAGTAGTCCCCGGGACTCAGACACCGGGGAGCTGTTTTTT
TRBV29-1	TRBJ1-1	.	13	TRBD1	CSVGDRRDTEAFF	TGCAGCGTCGGGGACAGAAGGGACACTGAAGCTTTCTTT
TRBV7-9	TRBJ2-7	.	13	.	CASSPPSSYEQYF	TGTGCCAGCAGCCCTCCAAGCTCCTACGAGCAGTACTTC
TRBV10-1	TRBJ2-7	.	13	TRBD2	CASSTSADYEQYF	TGCGCCAGCAGCACTAGCGCCGACTACGAGCAGTACTTC
TRBV28	TRBJ1-6	once	14	.	CASRTGTLNSPLHF	TGTGCCAGCAGGACCGGGACACTTAATTCACCCCTCCACTTT
TRBV28	TRBJ2-1	.	15	TRBD2	CASSVIAGGQDEQFF	TGTGCCAGCAGTGTGATAGCGGGAGGTCAGGATGAGCAGTTCTTC
TRBV28	TRBJ2-1	.	13	.	CASSLGEYNEQFF	TGTGCCAGCAGTTTAGGGGAATACAATGAGCAGTTCTTC
TRBV5-6	TRBJ1-1	.	13	.	CASSLVAQVEAFF	TGTGCCAGCAGCTTGGTGGCACAGGTTGAAGCTTTCTTT
TRBV28	TRBJ1-1	once	15	TRBD1	CASSPSTGRGTEAFF	TGTGCCAGCAGTCCGTCGACAGGGCGGGGCACTGAAGCTTTCTTT
TRBV5-1	TRBJ2-5	.	12	.	CASSLSQETQYF	TGCGCCAGCAGCTTGAGCCAAGAGACCCAGTACTTC
TRBV5-4	TRBJ2-2	.	14	.	CASSLEWNTGELFF	TGTGCCAGCAGCTTGGAATGGAACACCGGGGAGCTGTTTTTT
TRBV7-9	TRBJ2-2	.	14	.	CASSHANQDGELFF	TGTGCCAGCAGCCACGCCAACCAGGACGGGGAGCTGTTTTTT
TRBV6-4	TRBJ2-3	medium-sized	16	.	CASSEEGSGPTDTQYF	TGTGCCAGCAGTGAGGAGGGAAGCGGGCCCACAGATACGCAGTATTTT
TRBV5-4	TRBJ2-7	.	13	TRBD2	CASSSRPAGGLYF	TGTGCCAGCAGCTCTCGACCCGCGGGGGGATTATACTTC
TRBV7-9	TRBJ2-1	.	14	.	CASSLGSGYNEQFF	TGTGCCAGCAGCTTAGGGAGCGGTTACAATGAGCAGTTCTTC
TRBV5-1	TRBJ1-5	few	15	.	CASSLGSEINQPQHF	TGCGCCAGCAGCTTGGGCTCAGAGATCAATCAGCCCCAGCATTTT
TRBV6-5	TRBJ1-5	.	15	TRBD1	CASIIQQGGGQPQHF	TGTGCCAGCATCATCCAGCAAGGGGGCGGTCAGCCCCAGCATTTT
TRBV27	TRBJ2-2	.	14	.	CASSSGLEGGELFF	TGTGCCAGCAGTTCAGGGCTCGAAGGCGGGGAGCTGTTTTTT
TRBV7-8	TRBJ2-1	.	15	TRBD2	CASSSSGRAYNEQFF	TGTGCCAGCAGCTCGAGCGGGAGAGCGTACAATGAGCAGTTCTTC
TRBV6-5	TRBJ1-1	.	12	.	CASSSGNTEAFF	TGTGCCAGCAGCTCGGGGAACACTGAAGCTTTCTTT
TRBV19	TRBJ2-3	.	14	TRBD2	CASSIREASDTQYF	TGTGCCAGTAGTATCCGGGAGGCGTCAGATACGCAGTATTTT
TRBV5-1	TRBJ1-1	.	16	TRBD1	CASEVGTGTSNTEAFF	TGCGCCAGCGAAGTTGGGACAGGGACCTCCAACACTGAAGCTTTCTTT
TRBV5-1	TRBJ1-1	.	13	TRBD1	CASSQGARTEAFF	TGCGCCAGCAGCCAGGGGGCGAGAACTGAAGCTTTCTTT
TRBV27	TRBJ1-6	.	12	.	CASRGSNSPLHF	TGTGCCAGCAGAGGGTCTAATTCACCCCTCCACTTT
TRBV19	TRBJ1-3	.	13	.	CASSPTLGNTIYF	TGTGCCAGTAGTCCCACGCTGGGAAACACCATATATTTT
TRBV29-1	TRBJ1-1	.	11	.	CSVEAFQLAFF	TGCAGCGTTGAAGCCTTCCAGCTAGCTTTCTTT
TRBV7-8	TRBJ1-4	.	14	.	CASSLGLGDEKLFF	TGTGCCAGCAGCTTAGGCCTGGGGGATGAAAAACTGTTTTTT